Each of the 4 T cell receptor beta chains below was sequenced from the same sample in a study of CD8+CD57+ T cells in acquired aplastic anemia. The study profiled TCR beta VDJ and CDR3 using genomic DNA as template. TCRdb reprocessed the reads via MiXCR and lists one record per CDR3 protein. The sample carries 300,000 or so distinct CDR3 sequences, 56% recorded once. All patients picked for sequencing had shown, by flow cytometry, an expansion of CD8+CD57+ cells. Sequencing was performed on sorted CD4+, CD8+, or CD8+CD57+ T cells (not recorded which) from PBMCs. These receptors all stem from a human donor with aplastic anemia.

This clonotype was counted ten times or more. The V gene is TRBV4-1, the J gene TRBJ1-1; D uncertain. V was trimmed by 0 bases and J by 0 bases, leaving 11 bases between them. Germline V CDR1 and CDR2: MGHRA, YSYEKL. The CDR3 covers 16 residues. CDR3 bases: TGCGCCAGCAGCCAAGATCCACGGACCATGAACACTGAAGCTTTCTTT. It encodes CASSQDPRTMNTEAFF.

V is TRBV4-2 and J is TRBJ1-3, with a weak D call TRBD1 (5 bases). This CDR3 spans 20 amino acids. Germline V lookup: CDR1 LGHNA, CDR2 YNFKEQ. Trimming removed 5 bases from V and 0 bases from J, with 26 bases in between. The CDR3 DNA reads TGTGCCAGCAGCTTCTTTCCGTGGGGCCTAGAGGGGAACTCTGGAAACACCATATATTTT. Encoded protein: CASSFFPWGLEGNSGNTIYF.

This clonotype was seen many times. The rearrangement uses TRBV12-3 or TRBV12-4 and TRBJ1-5; 7 nucleotides match TRBD1. J was trimmed by 1 base and V by 4 bases; bases with no gene match: 7. This CDR3 is 16 amino acids long. The CDR3 protein is CASSSSGTASNQPQHF. DNA of the CDR3: TGTGCCAGCAGTTCCTCCGGGACAGCCAGCAATCAGCCCCAGCATTTT.

About this clonotype: One end of the junction is discordant with germline, which a read error may explain. The chain links TRBV10-3 to TRBJ2-1; TRBD1 might be the D (6 bases). Looked up from germline, CDR1 is ENHRY and CDR2 is SYGVKD. This CDR3 has 15 residues. CDR3 sequence: CASSYGRGGPNEQFF. DNA for the CDR3: TGTGCCAGCAGTTACGGCAGGGGTGGGCCCAATGAGCAGTTCTTC.